The entry below describes one T cell receptor beta chain. The sample belongs to a study of regulatory T cells in long-lasting Graves disease. The time point denotes: newly diagnosed GD, antithyroid drugs for less than 3 months. The authors made the TCR library using RNA they extracted from PBMCs. Patient provenance is recorded as an endocrinology department in Xi'an, China. HTBI primers from iRepertoire and Arm-PCR of CDR3 regions yielded the TCR beta libraries. TCRdb re-analysed the multiplex PCR reads in MiXCR, keeping a single row per CDR3 protein. This sample has 200,000 to 250,000 distinct CDR3 sequences, with around 20% found just once. Germline CDR1 reads MGHRA; CDR2 reads YSYEKL. The CDR3 is 16 residues long. V lost 1 base to trimming and J lost 0 bases, with 11 bases between them. The sample also formed part of further work on T cells in Graves' hyperthyroidism and ophthalmopathy. This second study says: Patients aged 18 to 65 with hyperthyroidism were newly diagnosed, with duration under 2 months.

This sequence originates from a woman aged 25-40 years with Graves disease. This sample comprised peripheral blood mononuclear cells (PBMCs), obtained at new diagnosis, from a patient treated with antithyroid drugs. The V and J genes are TRBV4-1 and TRBJ2-3; D is possibly TRBD1 or TRBD2 (5 bases each). The CDR3 DNA reads as TGCGCCAGCAGCCAAGTAACGGGGCGAAGCACAGATACGCAGTATTTT. This codes for CASSQVTGRSTDTQYF.